The rows below give T cell receptor beta chains drawn from one sample of a study of T cells in localized non-small cell lung cancer. The data were produced by immunoSEQ multiplex PCR, yet TCRdb's version contains in-frame clones alone and is incomplete. The data contain some 27,000 clones, around nine tenths of them singletons. The specimen was peripheral blood, collected before any cancer treatment. These receptor sequences come from a female donor over 55 with stage III squamous cell lung carcinoma. Each CDR3 is given with its conserved first and last residue. The D gene is left open where the match is weak. The size field is filled for only some rows; it gives once, few, many or a size class.

j_gene	d_gene	v_gene	abundance	CDR3nt	CDR3aa
TRBJ2-5	NA	TRBV9	NA	TGTGCCAGCAGCGTAGCTCCTGCAGGGCAAGAGACCCAGTACTTC	CASSVAPAGQETQYF
TRBJ2-2	NA	TRBV7-3	NA	TGTGCCAGCAGCTCTGGCGGGGAGCTGTTTTTT	CASSSGGELFF
TRBJ2-7	NA	TRBV4-2	NA	TGTGCCAGCAGCCAAGGGAAGCGCCAGTACTTC	CASSQGKRQYF
TRBJ2-2	NA	TRBV28	NA	TGTGCCAGCAGTCACGAATCCACCGGGGAGCTGTTTTTT	CASSHESTGELFF
TRBJ2-5	NA	TRBV10-3	NA	TGTGCCATCAGTGAGTCCGGGGTAGTGGAGACCCAGTACTTC	CAISESGVVETQYF
TRBJ2-7	TRBD2	TRBV28	NA	TGTGCCAGCAGCGACCTAGCGGGAGAACCGTTCTACGAGCAGTACTTC	CASSDLAGEPFYEQYF
TRBJ1-1	NA	TRBV5-1	NA	TGCGCCAGCAGCTTGCTACCGGGAAAGAACACTGAAGCTTTCTTT	CASSLLPGKNTEAFF
TRBJ2-7	TRBD2	TRBV5-6	once	TGTGCCAGCAGCTCCAGACTAGCGGGAGGGTACGAGCAGTACTTC	CASSSRLAGGYEQYF
TRBJ2-3	TRBD2	TRBV15	once	TGTGCCACCAGCAGACCCTCAAATCGTCTAGCGGGAGGGGCGTCAGATACGCAGTATTTT	CATSRPSNRLAGGASDTQYF
TRBJ2-7	NA	TRBV11-2	NA	TGTGCCAGCAGGGGGTACGACGAGCAGTACTTC	CASRGYDEQYF
TRBJ2-5	NA	TRBV4-2	NA	TGTGCCAGCAGCCAACAGACAGGAATCCAAGAGACCCAGTACTTC	CASSQQTGIQETQYF
TRBJ2-7	TRBD1	TRBV6-5	few	TGTGCCAGCAGTTACGGGACAGGGTCCCACGAGCAGTACTTC	CASSYGTGSHEQYF
TRBJ1-2	NA	TRBV4-2	NA	TGTGCCAGCAGCCAAGATCCCATTAACTATGGCTACACCTTC	CASSQDPINYGYTF
TRBJ2-7	TRBD1	TRBV10-3	NA	TGTGCCATCAGTGAGTCGAAAACAGGGGCCTACGAGCAGTACTTC	CAISESKTGAYEQYF
TRBJ2-6	NA	TRBV2	NA	TGTGCCAGCAGTGAAGGGGGGAGGACGACCGGGGCCAACGTCCTGACTTTC	CASSEGGRTTGANVLTF
TRBJ2-2	NA	TRBV28	NA	TGTGCCAGCACCCCCGCTAGCACGAACACCGGGGAGCTGTTTTTT	CASTPASTNTGELFF
TRBJ2-7	TRBD2	TRBV6-5	NA	TGTGCCAGCAGCCCCACTAGCGGGAGCGACGAGCAGTACTTC	CASSPTSGSDEQYF
TRBJ1-1	TRBD1	TRBV5-4	NA	TGTGCCAGCAGTTTTGACAGGGGGAACACTGAAGCTTTCTTT	CASSFDRGNTEAFF
TRBJ2-1	TRBD2	TRBV5-1	NA	TGCGCCAGCAGCTTGGGGGAGGGCCCGTGGAATGAGCAGTTCTTC	CASSLGEGPWNEQFF
TRBJ2-7	NA	TRBV7-8	NA	TGTGCCAGCGGGCGGGCAACCTACGAGCAGTACTTC	CASGRATYEQYF
TRBJ2-7	TRBD1	TRBV10-3	NA	TGTGCCACCGCGGGACAGGGAGTCTTGAAGGAGCAGTACTTC	CATAGQGVLKEQYF
TRBJ2-5	TRBD2	TRBV5-1	NA	TGCGCCAGCAGAATTATAGCGGGGGGCATACAAGAGACCCAGTACTTC	CASRIIAGGIQETQYF
TRBJ1-1	NA	TRBV27	NA	TGTGCCAGCAGGCCACCTTGGGGCACTGAAGCTTTCTTT	CASRPPWGTEAFF
TRBJ2-1	NA	TRBV27	NA	TGTGCCAGCAGTCCCGCGACTAAGCTACCAACCTCCTACAATGAGCAGTTCTTC	CASSPATKLPTSYNEQFF
TRBJ2-1	NA	TRBV29-1	NA	TGCAGCGTTGATGAATCGTACAATGAGCAGTTCTTC	CSVDESYNEQFF